Listed here are 31 T cell receptor beta chains from one sample, sequenced in a study of T cells in Graves' hyperthyroidism and ophthalmopathy. What was amplified from RNA transcripts were TCR beta CDR3 regions. Researchers ran a first-round RT-PCR on the TCR CDR3 using the HTBI primer set. Each CDR3 protein is one row after TCRdb ran MiXCR on the multiplex PCR reads. The sample contains roughly 500,000 distinct CDR3 sequences, 40% to 50% of which appear only once. Material for sequencing was peripheral blood or thyroid tissue (not recorded which). Source of these receptors: an adult woman with Graves' disease, either hyperthyroidism or ophthalmopathy (not recorded which).

This clonotype was seen just once. One end of the junction fails to match germline, which may point to a read error. This chain uses TRBV28 with TRBJ2-7, with 8 bases identical to TRBD1. The germline V gene has CDR1 MDHEN and CDR2 SYDVKM. The CDR3 covers 15 residues. CDR3 sequence (DNA): TGTGCCAGCAGCTTTTCTGGACAGGGACCCTACGAGGAGTACTTC. It is translated as CASSFSGQGPYEEYF.

The chain employs TRBV11-2 and TRBJ2-2; no clear D. The V end was cut by 4 bases, the J end by 7 bases, with 13 bases between. The CDR3 spans 14 residues. Germline CDR1 is SGHAT and CDR2 is FQNNGV. The CDR3 is CASSSDEWGGELFF. For the CDR3, the DNA is TGTGCCAGCAGCTCGGATGAATGGGGCGGGGAGCTGTTTTTT.

This clonotype came up many times. V and J are TRBV5-4 and TRBJ2-5; D gene uncertain. Germline V gene lookup returns CDR1 SGHNT and CDR2 YYREEE (reference sequence). V was shortened by 1 base and J by 0 bases, with 7 bases between the two germline ends. The CDR3 spans 14 residues. In DNA form, the CDR3 reads TGTGCCAGCAGCTTGTTAACGTACCAAGAGACCCAGTACTTC. Residues: CASSLLTYQETQYF.

The chain couples TRBV10-3 to TRBJ2-7, with D unclear. Germline V gene lookup returns CDR1 ENHRY and CDR2 SYGVKD. V lost 1 base and J lost 2, with 9 bases in between. The CDR3 is 14 amino acids. Here the CDR3 reads CAISEYVSTYEQYF. CDR3 sequence (DNA): TGTGCCATCAGTGAGTACGTCAGCACCTACGAGCAGTACTTC.

The chain has TRBV20-1 and TRBJ1-2; D not certain. Trimming took off 0 bases at V and 12 bases at J, with 8 bases between the two ends. This CDR3 contains 10 residues. Germline V gives CDR1 DFQATT, CDR2 SNEGSKA (reference sequence). Here the CDR3 DNA reads TGCAGTGCTAGAGATGTGAGTGACACCTTC. It is translated as CSARDVSDTF.

This clonotype was seen repeatedly, ten times or more. The gene calls are TRBV7-2 and TRBJ2-6; TRBD1 matches 7 bases. J was trimmed by 9 bases and V by 5 bases; bases with no gene match: 4. The CDR3 length is 13 residues. Germline V lookup: CDR1 SGHTA, CDR2 FQGNSA. The CDR3 loop is CASSPGTVNVLTF. DNA for the CDR3: TGTGCCAGCAGCCCAGGGACAGTCAACGTCCTGACTTTC.

This clonotype has only a few counts. V gene TRBV7-3 combines with J gene TRBJ1-1; TRBD1 might be the D (6 bases). V dropped 6 bases and J dropped 1 base, with 9 bases sitting between them. Looked up from germline, CDR1 is SGHTA and CDR2 is FQGTGA. The CDR3 is 13 amino acids. In DNA, the CDR3 is TGTGCCAGCAGGGCGACAGGGAACACTGAAGCTTTCTTT. Its protein product is CASRATGNTEAFF.

This clonotype was recorded many times. J is TRBJ1-5 and V is TRBV7-8; TRBD1 matches at 8 bases. This CDR3 contains 16 residues. CDR1 is SGHVS, CDR2 FQNEAQ, per germline. The trim removed 4 bases at V and 6 bases at J, leaving 11 bases unmatched. CDR3 loop: CASSYYGTGSTQPQHF. As DNA, the CDR3 is TGTGCCAGCAGCTACTACGGGACAGGATCTACTCAGCCCCAGCATTTT.

This clonotype has a handful of counts. This sequence joins TRBV5-8 and TRBJ2-7, with D possibly being TRBD2 (6 bases). CDR1 SGHTS and CDR2 YDEGEE come from the germline V gene. Trimming pared 0 bases from V and 2 bases from J, leaving 18 bases between. The CDR3 consists of 17 residues. The CDR3 spells CASSLDWRRGPTYEQYF. The CDR3 region has the DNA TGTGCCAGCAGCTTGGATTGGAGGCGGGGTCCCACCTACGAGCAGTACTTC.

The rearrangement uses TRBV7-9 and TRBJ2-5; 15 bases agree with TRBD2. CDR3 length: 16 residues. CDR1 SEHNR and CDR2 FQNEAQ come from the germline V gene (reference sequence). Losses at the gene ends were 5 bases for V and 5 bases for J; bases not matched to a gene: 6. The CDR3: CASSPGLAGGGETQYF. Written as DNA, the CDR3 is TGTGCCAGCAGCCCGGGACTAGCGGGAGGAGGGGAGACCCAGTACTTC.

The sample holds many counts of this clonotype. The rearrangement joins TRBV6-5 to TRBJ1-3; 8 nucleotides match TRBD1. This CDR3 has 17 residues. CDR1 is MNHEY, CDR2 SVGAGI, per germline. The trim removed 4 bases at V and 2 bases at J, leaving 10 bases unmatched. CDR3 region: CASSSSYVQGAGNTIYF. The CDR3 nucleotides read TGTGCCAGCAGTTCGTCATATGTACAGGGGGCTGGAAACACCATATATTTT.

The chain joins TRBV7-3 to TRBJ2-7, with TRBD2 identical over 14 bases. The CDR3 loop spans 14 amino acids. CDR1 and CDR2 (germline): SGHTA, FQGTGA. V gave up 5 bases and J gave up 8 bases; unmatched junction bases: 5. The CDR3 bases are TGTGCCAGCAGCCCGGGACTAGCGGGAGATCAGCAGTACTTC. The encoded protein is CASSPGLAGDQQYF. Drawing the rest from reference TRBV7-3 and TRBJ2-7, the complete variable domain is GAGVSQTPSNKVTEKGKYVELRCDPISGHTALYWYRQSLGQGPEFLIYFQGTGAADDSGLPNDRFFAVRPEGSVSTLKIQRTERGDSAVYLCASSPGLAGDQQYFGPGTRLTVT.

This clonotype showed up many times. This sequence joins TRBV7-8 and TRBJ2-7, with 10 bases fitting TRBD2. V was clipped by 1 base and J by 4 bases; unmatched bases: 1. Germline CDR1 SGHVS, CDR2 FQNEAQ. The length of the CDR3 is 14 residues. CDR3 DNA sequence: TGTGCCAGCAGCTTAGATAGCGGGAGGTACGAGCAGTACTTC. The encoded protein is CASSLDSGRYEQYF.

This clonotype was observed many times. The chain couples TRBV25-1 to TRBJ1-1; the D is unclear. Germline CDR1 MGHDK, CDR2 SYGVNS. Trimming cost V 2 bases and J 3 bases, with 7 bases left between them. This CDR3 comprises 13 residues. For the CDR3, the DNA is TGTGCCAGCAGTGAAGGGTCCTACACTGAAGCTTTCTTT. It specifies CASSEGSYTEAFF.

This clonotype came up a few times. The CDR3 nucleotides are TGTGCCAGCAGCCTAGACACCGACTCCTACGAGCAGTACTTC. Its protein product is CASSLDTDSYEQYF. The chain combines TRBV14 with TRBJ2-7; D call uncertain. Trimming cost V 4 bases and J 0 bases, with 10 bases left between them. Germline V gives CDR1 SGHDN, CDR2 FVKESK. This CDR3 is 14 amino acids long.

The chain recombines TRBV7-2 with TRBJ2-7, with D possibly called TRBD1 or TRBD2 (5 bases each). The CDR3 contains 12 residues. Germline V gene data show CDR1 as SGHTA and CDR2 as FQGNSA. V gave up 10 bases and J gave up 5 bases, with 15 bases separating them. CDR3 loop: CATLGEGDEQYF. The CDR3 DNA reads as TGTGCCACCCTCGGGGAAGGGGACGAGCAGTACTTC.

This clonotype has just a few counts. The chain joins TRBV7-2 to TRBJ1-5; D gene uncertain. The CDR3 length is 15 residues. Germline V gene data show CDR1 as SGHTA and CDR2 as FQGNSA. V lost 0 bases and J lost 1, with 7 bases in between. DNA for the CDR3: TGTGCCAGCAGCTTAGCTTCGACGAGCAATCAGCCCCAGCATTTT. This encodes CASSLASTSNQPQHF. The whole variable domain, remainder taken from reference TRBV7-2 and TRBJ1-5, is GAGVSQSPSNKVTEKGKDVELRCDPISGHTALYWYRQSLGQGLEFLIYFQGNSAPDKSGLPSDRFSAERTGGSVSTLTIQRTQQEDSAVYLCASSLASTSNQPQHFGDGTRLSIL.

The gene calls are TRBV19 and TRBJ2-6; the D gene is possibly TRBD2 (5 bases). Germline V gives CDR1 LNHDA, CDR2 SQIVND (reference sequence). This CDR3 comprises 14 residues. V gave up 7 bases and J gave up 4 bases, with 11 bases separating them. CDR3 in amino acids: CASTEGIGANVLTF. DNA for the CDR3: TGTGCCAGTACAGAGGGTATCGGGGCCAACGTCCTGACTTTC. Full variable domain (missing parts from reference TRBV19 and TRBJ2-6): DGGITQSPKYLFRKEGQNVTLSCEQNLNHDAMYWYRQDPGQGLRLIYYSQIVNDFQKGDIAEGYSVSREKKESFPLTVTSAQKNPTAFYLCASTEGIGANVLTFGAGSRLTVL.

Regarding this clonotype: Because it lacks the conserved phenylalanine or tryptophan at the end, this CDR3 is likely a read error. It is unclear where the CDR3 begins or ends on the DNA, so no DNA is shown, and the CDR3 is as TCRdb lists it. This chain links TRBV9 with TRBJ1-4. The CDR3 comprises 15 residues, both ends counted. Germline-derived CDR1 and CDR2 are SGDLS and YYNGEE. This CDR3 is CASSLEAGETQYFGP.

This chain joins TRBV10-3 and TRBJ2-5; a weak D match, TRBD1 (6 bases). Trimming took 5 bases from V and 1 from J, leaving 11 bases between them. The CDR3 extends over 14 amino acids. Germline V gene lookup returns CDR1 ENHRY and CDR2 SYGVKD. The CDR3 spells CAISIRDTQETQYF. CDR3 in DNA: TGTGCCATCAGTATTCGGGACACCCAAGAGACCCAGTACTTC.

The V gene is TRBV7-9, the J gene TRBJ1-2, with 9 bases aligning to TRBD1. There are 12 residues in the CDR3. V shed 6 bases, J shed 10 bases, and the junction held 6 bases outside the gene matches. Germline assignment: CDR1 SEHNR and CDR2 FQNEAQ (reference sequence). In nucleotides, the CDR3 is TGTGCCAGCAGTCCCGGGACAGGGAACTACACCTTC. Its translation: CASSPGTGNYTF.

This clonotype has just a few counts. This chain links TRBV7-9 with TRBJ2-7; 13 bases match TRBD2. V dropped 3 bases and J dropped 4; count of bases not matched to a gene: 15. There are 19 residues in the CDR3. Germline-derived CDR1 and CDR2 are SEHNR and FQNEAQ (reference sequence). The CDR3 nucleotides are TGTGCCAGCAGCTTCATCCCATGGACTAGCGGGAGTTTTGCTTACGAGCAGTACTTC. Protein product: CASSFIPWTSGSFAYEQYF. The entire variable domain, with the rest obtained from reference TRBV7-9 and TRBJ2-7, is as follows: DTGVSQNPRHKITKRGQNVTFRCDPISEHNRLYWYRQTLGQGPEFLTYFQNEAQLEKSRLLSDRFSAERPKGSFSTLEIQRTEQGDSAMYLCASSFIPWTSGSFAYEQYFGPGTRLTVT.

This clonotype was seen repeatedly, ten times or more. The V gene is TRBV10-3, the J gene TRBJ2-6; D is undetermined. V lost 0 bases to trimming and J lost 4 bases, with 7 bases between them. CDR1 is ENHRY and CDR2 is SYGVKD in the germline V gene. The CDR3 is 15 residues long. The chain's CDR3 is CAISESTVGANVLTF. CDR3 DNA: TGTGCCATCAGTGAGTCCACTGTGGGGGCCAACGTCCTGACTTTC.

The sample holds many counts of this clonotype. The chain combines TRBV5-1 with TRBJ2-5; 9 bases match TRBD1. The V and J ends lost 2 bases and 5 bases, in that order; junction bases with no gene match: 7. CDR3 size: 15 residues. Per germline, CDR1 SGHRS and CDR2 YFSETQ. As DNA, the CDR3 is TGCGCCAGCAGCTTACGCGGGGACAGGGAGGAGACCCAGTACTTC. It yields the protein CASSLRGDREETQYF.

The V and J genes are TRBV9 and TRBJ1-2; the D gene is possibly TRBD1 (6 bases). This CDR3 comprises 12 residues. CDR1 and CDR2 (germline): SGDLS, YYNGEE. V was pared by 3 bases and J by 12 bases, with 15 bases between. The CDR3 DNA reads as TGTGCCAGCAGCGGGGGGCCTAGCGGCAACACCTTC. This codes for CASSGGPSGNTF. Full variable domain (outside the CDR3, taken from reference TRBV9 and TRBJ1-2): DSGVTQTPKHLITATGQRVTLRCSPRSGDLSVYWYQQSLDQGLQFLIQYYNGEERAKGNILERFSAQQFPDLHSELNLSSLELGDSALYFCASSGGPSGNTFGSGTRLTVV.

The genes are TRBV15 and TRBJ2-7; D gene unclear. Trimming left V 0 bases short and J 3 bases short, with 12 bases between. The CDR3 length is 15 residues. Germline-derived CDR1 and CDR2 are LNHNV and YYDKDF (reference sequence). The DNA of the CDR3 is TGTGCCACCAGCAGAGATTCCCGTAGACACTACGAGCAGTACTTC. Its protein product is CATSRDSRRHYEQYF.

The chain is built from TRBV6-5 and TRBJ1-5, with 10 bases lining up with TRBD1. V shed 6 bases, J shed 5 bases, and the junction held 10 bases outside the gene matches. The germline gives CDR1 MNHEY, CDR2 SVGAGI. The CDR3 is 16 amino acids. Written as DNA, the CDR3 is TGTGCCAGCAGAACTATTCAGGACAGGGGGGATCAGCCCCAGCATTTT. Translating it yields CASRTIQDRGDQPQHF.

This clonotype was recorded at least ten times. The V gene is TRBV19, the J gene TRBJ1-6; 7 nucleotides align to TRBD1. The CDR3 is 15 residues long. V was clipped by 3 bases and J by 5 bases; unmatched bases: 4. Germline CDR1 reads LNHDA; CDR2 reads SQIVND (reference sequence). Here the CDR3 DNA reads TGTGCCAGTAGTATTGACAGGGCAAATAATTCACCCCTCCACTTT. Protein product: CASSIDRANNSPLHF. The whole variable domain, remainder taken from reference TRBV19 and TRBJ1-6, is DGGITQSPKYLFRKEGQNVTLSCEQNLNHDAMYWYRQDPGQGLRLIYYSQIVNDFQKGDIAEGYSVSREKKESFPLTVTSAQKNPTAFYLCASSIDRANNSPLHFGNGTRLTVT.

Many counts were recorded for this clonotype. J is TRBJ2-2 and V is TRBV9; 8 bases align to TRBD1. V gave up 3 bases and J gave up 5 bases; unmatched junction bases: 6. This CDR3 comprises 15 residues. Germline V lookup: CDR1 SGDLS, CDR2 YYNGEE. The CDR3 nucleotides read TGTGCCAGCAGCGCGACAGGGGATAGGACCGGGGAGCTGTTTTTT. Its translation is CASSATGDRTGELFF. The full variable domain, its missing parts supplied by reference TRBV9 and TRBJ2-2, is DSGVTQTPKHLITATGQRVTLRCSPRSGDLSVYWYQQSLDQGLQFLIQYYNGEERAKGNILERFSAQQFPDLHSELNLSSLELGDSALYFCASSATGDRTGELFFGEGSRLTVL.

This clonotype was seen many times. The chain employs TRBV20-1 and TRBJ1-2; 8 bases line up with TRBD1. The V gene's germline CDR1 is DFQATT and CDR2 SNEGSKA (reference sequence). This CDR3 is 13 amino acids long. V was clipped by 5 bases and J by 3 bases; unmatched bases: 5. In DNA, the CDR3 is TGCAGTGCTCACCCAGGGGGCGACTATGGCTACACCTTC. Translating it yields CSAHPGGDYGYTF.

This rearrangement joins TRBV7-2 to TRBJ1-3; D gene uncertain. CDR1 is SGHTA, CDR2 FQGNSA, per germline. Trimming cost V 4 bases and J 0 bases, with 13 bases left between them. The CDR3 loop spans 16 amino acids. The CDR3, as DNA: TGTGCCAGCAGCTCCCAGGCACCTCGCTCTGGAAACACCATATATTTT. Amino acid sequence: CASSSQAPRSGNTIYF.